This record looks at one T cell receptor beta chain sequence and its context. The entry originates in a study of blood T cell repertoires in COVID-19. Seattle's cohort entered during active infection and was followed longitudinally. The CDR3 has 14 residues. J gave up 1 base and V 4 bases, and 3 bases lay outside the gene matches. In germline, CDR1 is GTSNPN, CDR2 SVGIG (reference sequence). The repertoire was sequenced with immunoSEQ multiplex PCR; TCRdb's copy has only in-frame clones and lacks some. Among some 60,000 clones listed, approximately 83% were seen once. Sequencing used peripheral blood. This chain uses TRBV30 with TRBJ2-2; TRBD2 aligns across 7 bases. The source is a man aged 50 to 59 with COVID-19, enrolled during active disease. CDR3 nucleotides: TGTGCCTGGAACGTAGCGGGGAACACCGGGGAGCTGTTTTTT. Residues: CAWNVAGNTGELFF.